These 25 T cell receptor beta chains originate from one sample sequenced in a study of blood T cell repertoires in COVID-19. Clones were sequenced by immunoSEQ multiplex PCR, and TCRdb holds only the in-frame ones, with some missing. The sample lists about 52,000 clones, about 81% seen once, with 20% to 30% in the top ten. Sequencing used peripheral blood. Receptor source: a woman older than 75 with COVID-19, enrolled during active disease.

The V and J genes are TRBV9 and TRBJ2-2; 7 bases align to TRBD2. The CDR3 is made up of 15 amino acids. Unmatched junction bases numbered 6, after V lost 3 bases and J lost 4 bases. Germline CDR1 and CDR2: SGDLS and YYNGEE. CDR3 DNA sequence: TGTGCCAGCAGCGCCGTACTAGCGACCACCGGGGAGCTGTTTTTT. Translation gives CASSAVLATTGELFF.

The chain carries TRBV7-3 and TRBJ1-2; TRBD1 might be the D (5 bases). Germline-derived CDR1 and CDR2 are SGHTA and FQGTGA. The V gene lost 4 bases and the J gene lost 5 bases, with 11 bases spanning the gap. This CDR3 has 13 residues. Here the CDR3 DNA reads TGTGCCAGCAGCTCGCCAGGGCGGTATGGCTACACCTTC. Translation gives CASSSPGRYGYTF.

CDR3 in amino acids: CASSQTLTWREVPDTQYF. The CDR3 DNA follows: TGTGCCAGTAGTCAGACGCTTACTTGGCGGGAGGTACCAGATACGCAGTATTTT. The chain carries TRBV19 and TRBJ2-3, with 8 bases lining up with TRBD2. Germline V gene sequence: CDR1 LNHDA, CDR2 SQIVND (reference sequence). This CDR3 comprises 18 residues. The junction had 17 bases not matched to a gene; V was cut back by 5 bases and J by 4 bases.

In this sample, this clone turned up once. The genes are TRBV29-1 and TRBJ2-6, with D perhaps matching TRBD1 (6 bases). Trimming stripped 6 bases from V and 2 bases from J, with 11 bases between. There are 14 residues in the CDR3. CDR1 and CDR2 from the germline V gene are SQVTM and ANQGSEA. The CDR3 protein is CSVDDRTGANVLTF. The CDR3 coding sequence is TGCAGCGTCGACGACAGGACTGGGGCCAACGTCCTGACTTTC.

J is TRBJ1-1 and V is TRBV30, with no clear D. Trimming shortened V by 3 bases and J by 3 bases, and 8 bases separated the two germline ends. This CDR3 contains 12 residues. Germline V gene data show CDR1 as GTSNPN and CDR2 as SVGIG (reference sequence). The CDR3 DNA reads TGTGCCTGGAGCGTCCCGGACACTGAAGCTTTCTTT. Protein sequence: CAWSVPDTEAFF.

Here the CDR3 reads CASSLLPRAKNIQYF. The CDR3 bases are TGCGCCAGCAGCTTGTTACCGCGGGCCAAAAACATTCAGTACTTC. The chain has TRBV5-1 and TRBJ2-4; D remains ambiguous. Germline V gives CDR1 SGHRS, CDR2 YFSETQ. V dropped 1 base and J dropped 1 base, with 9 bases sitting between them. The CDR3 runs to 15 residues.

The chain combines TRBV7-2 with TRBJ2-7; 16 bases fit TRBD2. Germline loops: CDR1 SGHTA, CDR2 FQGNSA. The CDR3 has 16 amino acids. The V segment lost 4 bases and the J segment 6 bases; nucleotides outside the gene matches: 6. Here the CDR3 reads CASSSRGLAGGSEQYF. The CDR3 nucleotides read TGTGCCAGCAGCTCCAGGGGACTAGCGGGAGGGTCCGAGCAGTACTTC.

The chain joins TRBV28 to TRBJ2-7; TRBD2 aligns across 11 bases. The germline gives CDR1 MDHEN, CDR2 SYDVKM. Losses at the gene ends were 5 bases for V and 9 bases for J; bases not matched to a gene: 6. This CDR3 is 13 amino acids long. CDR3 in amino acids: CASSRTSGPRQYF. As DNA, the CDR3 is TGTGCCAGCAGTCGGACTAGCGGGCCAAGGCAGTACTTC.

This clone was found once. The chain combines TRBV5-8 with TRBJ1-3; D not certain. This CDR3 is 14 amino acids long. Germline V gene data show CDR1 as SGHTS and CDR2 as YDEGEE. V lost 4 bases to trimming and J lost 1 base, with 9 bases between them. CDR3 coding DNA: TGTGCCAGCAGCCGGGTCTCATCTGGAAACACCATATATTTT. This encodes CASSRVSSGNTIYF. The variable domain in full, with the rest retrieved from reference TRBV5-8 and TRBJ1-3, is EAGVTQSPTHLIKTRGQQATLRCSPISGHTSVYWYQQALGLGLQFLLWYDEGEERNRGNFPPRFSGRQFPNYSSELNVNALELEDSALYLCASSRVSSGNTIYFGEGSWLTVV.

This chain connects TRBV3-1 (or the pseudogene TRBV3-2) to TRBJ2-2; the match to TRBD1 covers 9 bases. The CDR3 is 16 amino acids. With 4 bases clipped from V and 2 bases from J, the junction kept 5 bases outside the gene matches. Germline V lookup: CDR1 LGHDT, CDR2 YNNKEL (reference sequence). Here the CDR3 DNA reads TGTGCCAGCAGCCGCCGGGACAGGGTAAACACCGGGGAGCTGTTTTTT. Protein: CASSRRDRVNTGELFF.

Concerning this clone itself: This specimen includes other DNA sequences encoding the same CDR3. This chain links TRBV7-3 with TRBJ2-3; D ambiguous. V was clipped by 1 base and J by 2 bases, with 10 bases between them. The CDR3 has 15 residues. CDR1 is SGHTA and CDR2 is FQGTGA in the germline V gene. CDR3 amino acids: CASSLSGQDTDTQYF. The CDR3 nucleotides read TGTGCCAGCAGCTTAAGCGGCCAAGACACAGATACGCAGTATTTT.

This rearrangement joins TRBV19 to TRBJ1-5, with a tentative D call TRBD1 (6 bases). The germline V and J ends were trimmed by 4 bases and 9 bases, with 16 bases remaining between them. Germline V gene lookup returns CDR1 LNHDA and CDR2 SQIVND (reference sequence). The CDR3 runs 14 residues. CDR3 coding DNA: TGTGCCAGTAGTACAGGGTTTAGGGGGGGGCCCCAGCATTTT. This translates into CASSTGFRGGPQHF.

The chain carries TRBV6-5 and TRBJ2-7; tentative D call: TRBD2 (6 bases). V lost 8 bases and J 4 bases, leaving 21 bases between the germline ends. The length of the CDR3 is 15 residues. CDR1 MNHEY and CDR2 SVGAGI come from the germline V gene. CDR3 sequence reads: CASLGGERSIYEQYF. The CDR3 nucleotides are TGTGCCAGCCTTGGCGGGGAAAGGTCCATTTACGAGCAGTACTTC.

The CDR3 coding sequence is TGTGCCAGCAGTCCAGGACTAGCGAGGGTAGAGACCCAGTACTTC. It encodes CASSPGLARVETQYF. This chain links TRBV6-5 with TRBJ2-5, with TRBD2 matching 9 bases. V shed 5 bases, J shed 4 bases, and the junction held 8 bases outside the gene matches. Germline assignment: CDR1 MNHEY and CDR2 SVGAGI. The CDR3 has 15 amino acids.

The chain joins TRBV18 to TRBJ2-1, with D maybe TRBD2 (6 bases). The CDR3 contains 16 residues. Germline CDR1 reads KGHSH; CDR2 reads LQKENI. Trimming stripped 1 base from V and 0 bases from J, with 10 bases between. The CDR3 sequence: CASSPQTGSSYNEQFF. As DNA, the CDR3 is TGTGCCAGCTCACCACAGACCGGGAGCTCCTACAATGAGCAGTTCTTC.

Only a few counts were recorded for this clone. The chain couples TRBV5-1 to TRBJ2-7, with TRBD1 matching over 7 bases. The V and J ends lost 0 bases and 6 bases, in that order; junction bases with no gene match: 6. The V gene's germline CDR1 is SGHRS and CDR2 YFSETQ. The CDR3 extends over 14 amino acids. CDR3 in DNA: TGCGCCAGCAGCTTGGTGACAGGGAATAGCGAGCAGTACTTC. This gives the protein CASSLVTGNSEQYF.

Details on this clone: One end of the junction does not line up with germline, which may come from a read error. The chain uses TRBV18 and TRBJ2-3; TRBD1 aligns across 8 bases. The germline CDR1 and CDR2 sequences are KGHSH and LQKENI. The CDR3 is 15 residues long. CDR3 nucleotide sequence: TGTGCCAGCTCCCCACCGACAGGGGAGCCAGATACGCAGTATTTT. Translating it yields CASSPPTGEPDTQYF.

V gene TRBV24-1 combines with J gene TRBJ2-2; 8 bases fit TRBD1. J lost 2 bases, V lost 8 bases, and 3 bases had no gene match. Germline assignment: CDR1 KGHDR and CDR2 SFDVKD. CDR3 length: 14 residues. The CDR3 coding sequence is TGTGCCACCAAGGCAGGGGGCAACACCGGGGAGCTGTTTTTT. Encoded protein: CATKAGGNTGELFF.

The V and J genes are TRBV5-1 and TRBJ2-1; weak D call: TRBD1 (5 bases). The CDR3 is 17 residues long. The V end was cut by 1 base, the J end by 10 bases, with 24 bases between. The germline V gene encodes CDR1 SGHRS and CDR2 YFSETQ. CDR3 loop: CASSLYPQLREFREQFF. The DNA of the CDR3 is TGCGCCAGCAGCTTGTACCCCCAACTCAGGGAATTCAGGGAGCAGTTCTTC.

This sequence joins TRBV6-5 and TRBJ1-2, with D tentatively TRBD1 (5 bases). Germline lookup yields CDR1 MNHEY and CDR2 SVGAGI. Trimming pared 5 bases from V and 5 bases from J, leaving 9 bases between. This CDR3 has 12 amino acids. CDR3 residues: CASSHRQYGYTF. CDR3 DNA: TGTGCCAGCAGTCATCGACAGTATGGCTACACCTTC.

This rearrangement joins TRBV3-1 (or the pseudogene TRBV3-2) to TRBJ2-1, with TRBD2 identical over 11 bases. The germline V gene has CDR1 LGHDT and CDR2 YNNKEL (reference sequence). With V trimmed by 8 bases and J by 6 bases, 6 bases remained unmatched. The CDR3 sequence is 14 residues long. DNA for the CDR3: TGTGCCAGCGGCCGACTAGCGGGACTCAATGAGCAGTTCTTC. Translating it yields CASGRLAGLNEQFF.

This chain uses TRBV9 with TRBJ2-1, with D maybe TRBD2 (6 bases). CDR1 and CDR2 from the germline V gene are SGDLS and YYNGEE. With 4 bases removed from V and 8 bases from J, the gap between germline ends came to 13 bases. This CDR3 is built from 13 residues. Here the CDR3 DNA reads TGTGCCAGCAGCTGGGACTCCGAGGATGAGCAGTTCTTC. This codes for CASSWDSEDEQFF.

The CDR3 nucleotides read TGTGCCAGTACCCTTGACAGAAATTCACCCCTCCACTTT. Its translation: CASTLDRNSPLHF. The gene calls are TRBV19 and TRBJ1-6; D is possibly TRBD1 (5 bases). CDR3 length: 13 amino acids. The V gene's germline CDR1 is LNHDA and CDR2 SQIVND (reference sequence). Trimming took 7 bases from V and 7 from J, leaving 11 bases between them. The full variable domain, completed using reference TRBV19 and TRBJ1-6, is DGGITQSPKYLFRKEGQNVTLSCEQNLNHDAMYWYRQDPGQGLRLIYYSQIVNDFQKGDIAEGYSVSREKKESFPLTVTSAQKNPTAFYLCASTLDRNSPLHFGNGTRLTVT.

V usage is TRBV6-5 and J usage is TRBJ1-1; TRBD1 aligns across 7 bases. Per the germline V gene, CDR1 is MNHEY and CDR2 is SVGAGI. V trimming: 6 bases; J trimming: 6 bases; junction bases outside the gene matches: 10. The CDR3 loop spans 14 amino acids. The CDR3 spells CASRIDRAGAEAFF. CDR3 in DNA: TGTGCCAGCAGGATCGACAGGGCGGGCGCTGAAGCTTTCTTT.

Here the CDR3 DNA reads TGCGCCAGCAGCTTGTCGCCTAGCGGTTCCTCCTACGAGCAGTACTTC. Translation gives CASSLSPSGSSYEQYF. The chain recombines TRBV5-1 with TRBJ2-7; the match to TRBD2 covers 7 bases. Germline CDR1 reads SGHRS; CDR2 reads YFSETQ. The CDR3 runs 16 residues. V shed 1 base, J shed 0 bases, and the junction held 7 bases outside the gene matches. Full variable domain (rest looked up from reference TRBV5-1 and TRBJ2-7): KAGVTQTPRYLIKTRGQQVTLSCSPISGHRSVSWYQQTPGQGLQFLFEYFSETQRNKGNFPGRFSGRQFSNSRSEMNVSTLELGDSALYLCASSLSPSGSSYEQYFGPGTRLTVT.